This TCR beta chain was documented in a study of cytomegalovirus exposure and HLA in healthy donors. Study results and limitations: When the data were analyzed later, several of the most significant clusters appeared to be linked to common viral pathogens. TCR beta chains associated with HLA were, in a later analysis, more clonally expanded than equally common others. It was reported that the classifier diagnosed cytomegalovirus status with high specificity and sensitivity in both the original and validation cohorts.

With regard to this clone: Its antigen remains unknown.

The PCR made use of 60 Vbeta and 13 Jbeta primers. The data were produced by immunoSEQ multiplex PCR, yet TCRdb's version contains in-frame clones alone and is incomplete. This table has 200,000 to 250,000 clones, more than 75% appearing once. Germline V gene lookup returns CDR1 SGHRS and CDR2 YFSETQ. The V gene end was trimmed by 4 bases and the J gene end by 6 bases; junction bases not matched to a gene: 12. This CDR3 is 18 amino acids long. This chain links TRBV5-1 with TRBJ2-2, with 13 bases identical to TRBD2. Sample: PBMCs. The clonotype originates from a male donor in good health and CMV-seronegative. The DNA of the CDR3 is TGCGCCAGCAGCCAGACCGTTGGACTAGCGGGAGTGGCCGGGGAGCTGTTTTTT. Protein sequence: CASSQTVGLAGVAGELFF.